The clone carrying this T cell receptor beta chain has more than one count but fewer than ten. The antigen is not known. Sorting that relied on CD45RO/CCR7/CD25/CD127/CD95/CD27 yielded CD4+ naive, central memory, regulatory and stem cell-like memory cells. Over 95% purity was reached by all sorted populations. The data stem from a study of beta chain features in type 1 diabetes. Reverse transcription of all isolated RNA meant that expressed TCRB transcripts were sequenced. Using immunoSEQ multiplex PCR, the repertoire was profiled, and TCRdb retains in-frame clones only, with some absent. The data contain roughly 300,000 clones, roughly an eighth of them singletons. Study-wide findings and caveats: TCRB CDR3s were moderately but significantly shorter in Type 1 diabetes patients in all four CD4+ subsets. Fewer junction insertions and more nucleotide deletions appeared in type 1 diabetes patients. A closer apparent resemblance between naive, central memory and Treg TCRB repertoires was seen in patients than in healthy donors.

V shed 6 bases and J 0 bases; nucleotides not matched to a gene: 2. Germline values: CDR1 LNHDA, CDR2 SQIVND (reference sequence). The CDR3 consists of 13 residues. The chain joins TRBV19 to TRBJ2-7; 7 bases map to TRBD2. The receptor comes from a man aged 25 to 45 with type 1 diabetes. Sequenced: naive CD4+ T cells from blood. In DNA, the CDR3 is TGTGCCAGTAGCGGGAGGATCTCCTACGAGCAGTACTTC. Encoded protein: CASSGRISYEQYF.